This TCR beta chain appears in the sequencing data of a study of response to subunit inactivated influenza vaccine. Germline V CDR1 and CDR2: GTSNPN, SVGIG (reference sequence). The CDR3 loop spans 12 amino acids. V gave up 2 bases and J gave up 2 bases, with 5 bases separating them. This clonotype was observed a handful of times. In TCRdb, the RT-PCR reads were re-called with MiXCR into one record per CDR3 protein. Of roughly 700,000 distinct CDR3 sequences listed, about 15% are singletons. The sequencing used PBMCs from blood, collected 14 to 15 days before vaccination. This TCR was sampled from a man between 45 and 60 years old who received an inactivated influenza vaccine. V gene TRBV30 combines with J gene TRBJ2-3; D remains ambiguous. DNA for the CDR3: TGTGCCTGGAGTCCCTTCACAGATACGCAGTATTTT. Its translation: CAWSPFTDTQYF.